This T cell receptor beta chain was sequenced in a study of radiation and T cells in renal cell carcinoma. General observations from the study: From baseline, blood top tumor clonotypes peaked at 2 weeks post-radiation. Pretreatment tumor biopsies were lacking, so baseline clonotypes are unknown.

With regard to this clone: The antigen is undetermined.

The length of the CDR3 is 15 residues. The V segment lost 10 bases and the J segment 3 bases; nucleotides outside the gene matches: 12. Germline V lookup: CDR1 MNHEY, CDR2 SVGAGI. Time point given: blood 4 weeks post-SBRT, at nephrectomy. The treatment is: 15 Gy SBRT to primary tumor, nephrectomy 4 weeks later. Serial blood draws occurred at baseline and 2 and 4 weeks post-SBRT. The tumor was a clear cell renal cell carcinoma. Using immunoSEQ multiplex PCR, the repertoire was profiled, and TCRdb retains in-frame clones only, with some absent. The sample lists 150,000 to 200,000 clones; around 89% were seen once.

V gene TRBV6-5 combines with J gene TRBJ2-3, with 8 bases aligning to TRBD1. The TCR sequence derives from a woman aged 45-65 years with renal cell carcinoma. The sample was blood, taken from a patient whose treatment included radiotherapy and nephrectomy. The CDR3 bases are TGTGCCACACGAGAGCAGGGGGCGCGGACAGATACGCAGTATTTT. It specifies CATREQGARTDTQYF.